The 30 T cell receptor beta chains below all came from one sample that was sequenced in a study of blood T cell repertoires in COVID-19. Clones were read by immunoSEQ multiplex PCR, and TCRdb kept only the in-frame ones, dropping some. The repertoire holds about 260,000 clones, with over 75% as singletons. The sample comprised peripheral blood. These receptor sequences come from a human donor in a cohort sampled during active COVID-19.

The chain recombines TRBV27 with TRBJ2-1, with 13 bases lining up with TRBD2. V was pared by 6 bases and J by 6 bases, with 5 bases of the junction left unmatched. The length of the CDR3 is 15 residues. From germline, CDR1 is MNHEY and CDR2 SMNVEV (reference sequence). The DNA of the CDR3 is TGTGCCAGCAGATCACTAGCGGGAGGGCCCAATGAGCAGTTCTTC. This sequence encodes CASRSLAGGPNEQFF.

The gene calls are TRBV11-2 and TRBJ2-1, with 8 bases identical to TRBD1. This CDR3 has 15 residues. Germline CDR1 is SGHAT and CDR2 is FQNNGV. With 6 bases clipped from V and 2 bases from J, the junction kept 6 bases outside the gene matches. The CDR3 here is CASRRQGPAYNEQFF. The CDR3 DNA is TGTGCCAGCAGACGACAGGGGCCCGCCTACAATGAGCAGTTCTTC. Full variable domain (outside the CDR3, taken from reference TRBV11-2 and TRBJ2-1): EAGVAQSPRYKIIEKRQSVAFWCNPISGHATLYWYQQILGQGPKLLIQFQNNGVVDDSQLPKDRFSAERLKGVDSTLKIQPAKLEDSAVYLCASRRQGPAYNEQFFGPGTRLTVL.

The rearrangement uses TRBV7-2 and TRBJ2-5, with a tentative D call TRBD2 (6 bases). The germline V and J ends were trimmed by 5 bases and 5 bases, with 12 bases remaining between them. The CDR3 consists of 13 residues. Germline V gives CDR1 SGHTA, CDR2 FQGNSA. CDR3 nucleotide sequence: TGTGCCAGCAGCACCGGGACTCGGGAGACCCAGTACTTC. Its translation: CASSTGTRETQYF.

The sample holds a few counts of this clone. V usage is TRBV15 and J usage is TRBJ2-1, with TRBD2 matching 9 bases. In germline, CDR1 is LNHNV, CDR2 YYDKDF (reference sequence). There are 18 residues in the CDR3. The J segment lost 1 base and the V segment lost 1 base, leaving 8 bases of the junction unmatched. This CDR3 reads CATSRVGGRAYSYNEQFF. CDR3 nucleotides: TGTGCCACCAGCAGAGTAGGCGGGAGGGCGTATTCCTACAATGAGCAGTTCTTC. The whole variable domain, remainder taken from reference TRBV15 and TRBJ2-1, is DAMVIQNPRYQVTQFGKPVTLSCSQTLNHNVMYWYQQKSSQAPKLLFHYYDKDFNNEADTPDNFQSRRPNTSFCFLDIRSPGLGDTAMYLCATSRVGGRAYSYNEQFFGPGTRLTVL.

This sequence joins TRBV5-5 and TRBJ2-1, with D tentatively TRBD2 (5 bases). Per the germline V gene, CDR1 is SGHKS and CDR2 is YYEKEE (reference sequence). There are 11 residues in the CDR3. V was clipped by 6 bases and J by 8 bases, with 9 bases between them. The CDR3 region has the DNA TGTGCCAGCACCCTCGGGGATGAGCAGTTCTTC. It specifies CASTLGDEQFF.

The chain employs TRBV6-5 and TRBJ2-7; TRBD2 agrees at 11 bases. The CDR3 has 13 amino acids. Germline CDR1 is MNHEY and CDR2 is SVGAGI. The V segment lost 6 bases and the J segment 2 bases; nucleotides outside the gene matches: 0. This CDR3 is CASRTSGTYEQYF. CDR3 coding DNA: TGTGCCAGCAGGACTAGCGGGACCTACGAGCAGTACTTC.

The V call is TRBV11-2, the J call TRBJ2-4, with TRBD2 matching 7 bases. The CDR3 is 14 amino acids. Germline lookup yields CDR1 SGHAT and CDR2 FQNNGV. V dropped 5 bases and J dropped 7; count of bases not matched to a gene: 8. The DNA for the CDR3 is TGTGCCAGCAGCATAAGCGGGACGGGGAACATTCAGTACTTC. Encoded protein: CASSISGTGNIQYF.

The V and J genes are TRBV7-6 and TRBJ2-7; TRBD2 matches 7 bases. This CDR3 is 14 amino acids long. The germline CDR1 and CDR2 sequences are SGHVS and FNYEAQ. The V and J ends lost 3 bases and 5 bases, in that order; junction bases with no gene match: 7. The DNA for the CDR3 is TGTGCCAGCAGCTTTGGCGGGAGAGCTGACGAGCAGTACTTC. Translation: CASSFGGRADEQYF. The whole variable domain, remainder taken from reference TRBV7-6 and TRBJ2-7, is GAGVSQSPRYKVTKRGQDVALRCDPISGHVSLYWYRQALGQGPEFLTYFNYEAQQDKSGLPNDRFSAERPEGSISTLTIQRTEQRDSAMYRCASSFGGRADEQYFGPGTRLTVT.

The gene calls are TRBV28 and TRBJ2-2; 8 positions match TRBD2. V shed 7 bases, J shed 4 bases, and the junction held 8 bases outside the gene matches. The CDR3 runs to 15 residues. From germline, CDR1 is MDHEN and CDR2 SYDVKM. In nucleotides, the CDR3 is TGTGCCAGCATCCCCGCGGGAGGACTCACCGGGGAGCTGTTTTTT. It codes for CASIPAGGLTGELFF.

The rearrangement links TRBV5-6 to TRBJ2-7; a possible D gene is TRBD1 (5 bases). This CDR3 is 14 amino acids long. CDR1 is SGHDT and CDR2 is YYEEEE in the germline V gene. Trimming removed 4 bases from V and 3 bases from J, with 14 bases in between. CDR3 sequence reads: CASSGADRHYEQYF. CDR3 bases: TGTGCCAGCAGCGGGGCGGACCGTCACTACGAGCAGTACTTC. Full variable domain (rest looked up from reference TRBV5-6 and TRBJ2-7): DAGVTQSPTHLIKTRGQQVTLRCSPKSGHDTVSWYQQALGQGPQFIFQYYEEEERQRGNFPDRFSGHQFPNYSSELNVNALLLGDSALYLCASSGADRHYEQYFGPGTRLTVT.

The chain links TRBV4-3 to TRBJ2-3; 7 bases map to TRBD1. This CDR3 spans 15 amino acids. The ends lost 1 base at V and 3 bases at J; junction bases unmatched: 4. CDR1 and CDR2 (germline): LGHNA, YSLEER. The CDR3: CASSQGQGRTDTQYF. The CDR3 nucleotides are TGCGCCAGCAGCCAAGGACAGGGAAGGACAGATACGCAGTATTTT.

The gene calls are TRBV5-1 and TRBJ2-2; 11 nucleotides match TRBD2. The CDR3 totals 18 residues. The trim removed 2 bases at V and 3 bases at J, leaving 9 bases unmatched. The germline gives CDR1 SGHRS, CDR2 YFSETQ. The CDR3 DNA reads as TGCGCCAGCAGCTTCGGGGTTATACTAGCGGGAGACACCGGGGAGCTGTTTTTT. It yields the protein CASSFGVILAGDTGELFF.

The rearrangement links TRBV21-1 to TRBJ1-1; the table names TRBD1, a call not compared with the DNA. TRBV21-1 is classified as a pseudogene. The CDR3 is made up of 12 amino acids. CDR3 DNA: TGTGCCAGCCGTGACAATAACACTGAAGCTTTCTTT. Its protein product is CASRDNNTEAFF.

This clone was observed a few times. The CDR3 bases are TGTGCCAGCAGTCAGGGGGAGAACTATGGCTACACCTTC. This gives the protein CASSQGENYGYTF. The V gene is TRBV12-3 or TRBV12-4, the J gene TRBJ1-2, with 7 nucleotides matching TRBD1. V gave up 5 bases and J gave up 2 bases; unmatched junction bases: 2. The CDR3 spans 13 residues.

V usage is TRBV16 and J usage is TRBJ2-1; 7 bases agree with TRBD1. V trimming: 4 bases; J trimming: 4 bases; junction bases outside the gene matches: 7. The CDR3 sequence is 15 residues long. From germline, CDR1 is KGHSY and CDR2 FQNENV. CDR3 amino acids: CASSLDGTEYNEQFF. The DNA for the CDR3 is TGTGCCAGCAGCCTTGACGGGACAGAGTACAATGAGCAGTTCTTC. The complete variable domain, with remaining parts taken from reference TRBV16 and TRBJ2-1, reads GEEVAQTPKHLVRGEGQKAKLYCAPIKGHSYVFWYQQVLKNEFKFLISFQNENVFDETGMPKERFSAKCLPNSPCSLEIQATKLEDSAVYFCASSLDGTEYNEQFFGPGTRLTVL.

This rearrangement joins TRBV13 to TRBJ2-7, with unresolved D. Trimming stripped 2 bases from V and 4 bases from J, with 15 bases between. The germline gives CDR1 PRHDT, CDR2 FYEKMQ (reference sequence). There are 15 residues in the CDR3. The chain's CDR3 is CASSLRGVIWYEQYF. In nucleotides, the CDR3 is TGTGCCAGCAGCTTAAGAGGAGTGATTTGGTACGAGCAGTACTTC. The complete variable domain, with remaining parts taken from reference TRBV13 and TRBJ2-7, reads AAGVIQSPRHLIKEKRETATLKCYPIPRHDTVYWYQQGPGQDPQFLISFYEKMQSDKGSIPDRFSAQQFSDYHSELNMSSLELGDSALYFCASSLRGVIWYEQYFGPGTRLTVT.

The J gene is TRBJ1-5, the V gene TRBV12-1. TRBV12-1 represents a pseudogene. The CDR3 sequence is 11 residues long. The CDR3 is CASSLGGVRSF. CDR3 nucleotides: TGTGCCAGCAGCCTAGGGGGGGTTAGGTCTTTT.

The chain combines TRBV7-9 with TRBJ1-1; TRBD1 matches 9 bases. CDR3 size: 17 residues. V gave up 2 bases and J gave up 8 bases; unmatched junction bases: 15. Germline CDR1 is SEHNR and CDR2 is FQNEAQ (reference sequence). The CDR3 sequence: CASSLKGDREGNREAFF. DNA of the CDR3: TGTGCCAGCAGCTTAAAGGGGGACAGGGAGGGGAATAGGGAAGCTTTCTTT.

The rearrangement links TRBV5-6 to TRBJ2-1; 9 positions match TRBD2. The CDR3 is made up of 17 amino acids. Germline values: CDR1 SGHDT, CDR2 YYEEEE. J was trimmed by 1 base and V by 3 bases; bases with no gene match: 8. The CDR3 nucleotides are TGTGCCAGCAGCTCCTATAGCGGGAGAGGATCCTACAATGAGCAGTTCTTC. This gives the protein CASSSYSGRGSYNEQFF.

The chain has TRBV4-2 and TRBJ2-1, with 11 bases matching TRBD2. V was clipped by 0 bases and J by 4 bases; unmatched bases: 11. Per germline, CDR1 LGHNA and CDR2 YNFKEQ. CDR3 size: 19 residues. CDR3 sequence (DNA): TGTGCCAGCAGCCAAGAACTACTAGCGGGAGACGGCGTTTACAATGAGCAGTTCTTC. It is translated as CASSQELLAGDGVYNEQFF.

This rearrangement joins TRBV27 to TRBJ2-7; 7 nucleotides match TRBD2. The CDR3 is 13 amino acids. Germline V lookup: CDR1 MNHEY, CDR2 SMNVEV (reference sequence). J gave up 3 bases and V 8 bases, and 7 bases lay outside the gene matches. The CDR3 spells CASSRASGYEQYF. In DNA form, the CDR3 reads TGTGCCAGCTCTAGGGCTAGCGGCTACGAGCAGTACTTC.

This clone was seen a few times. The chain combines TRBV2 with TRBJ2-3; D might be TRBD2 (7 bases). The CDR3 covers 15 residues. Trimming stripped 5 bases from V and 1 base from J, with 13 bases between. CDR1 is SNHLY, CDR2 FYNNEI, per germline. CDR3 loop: CASSRGGGGTDTQYF. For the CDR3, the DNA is TGTGCCAGCAGTAGAGGGGGAGGGGGCACAGATACGCAGTATTTT.

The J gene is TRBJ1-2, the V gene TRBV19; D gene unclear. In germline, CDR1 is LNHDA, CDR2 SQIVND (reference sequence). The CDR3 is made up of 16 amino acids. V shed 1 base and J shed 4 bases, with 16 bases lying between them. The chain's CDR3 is CASSIASLVYRYGYTF. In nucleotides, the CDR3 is TGTGCCAGTAGTATAGCTTCTTTAGTGTACCGCTATGGCTACACCTTC. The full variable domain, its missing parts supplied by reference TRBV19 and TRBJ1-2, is DGGITQSPKYLFRKEGQNVTLSCEQNLNHDAMYWYRQDPGQGLRLIYYSQIVNDFQKGDIAEGYSVSREKKESFPLTVTSAQKNPTAFYLCASSIASLVYRYGYTFGSGTRLTVV.

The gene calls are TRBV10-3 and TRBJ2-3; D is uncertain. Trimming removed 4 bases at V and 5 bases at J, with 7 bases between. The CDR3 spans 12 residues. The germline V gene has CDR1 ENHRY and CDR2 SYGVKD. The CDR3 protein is CAISAGEDTQYF. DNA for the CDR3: TGTGCCATCAGTGCCGGAGAAGATACGCAGTATTTT.

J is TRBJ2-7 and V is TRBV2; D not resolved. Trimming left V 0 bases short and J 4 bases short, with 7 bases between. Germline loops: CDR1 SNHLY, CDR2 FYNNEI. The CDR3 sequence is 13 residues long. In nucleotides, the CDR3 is TGTGCCAGCAGTGAAGCGCAGTTTTACGAGCAGTACTTC. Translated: CASSEAQFYEQYF.

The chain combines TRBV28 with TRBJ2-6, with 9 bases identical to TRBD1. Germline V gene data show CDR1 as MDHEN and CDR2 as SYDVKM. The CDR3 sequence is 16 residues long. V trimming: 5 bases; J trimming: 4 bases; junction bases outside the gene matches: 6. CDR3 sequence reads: CASSPWTGDGANVLTF. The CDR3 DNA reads TGTGCCAGCAGTCCTTGGACAGGGGACGGGGCCAACGTCCTGACTTTC.

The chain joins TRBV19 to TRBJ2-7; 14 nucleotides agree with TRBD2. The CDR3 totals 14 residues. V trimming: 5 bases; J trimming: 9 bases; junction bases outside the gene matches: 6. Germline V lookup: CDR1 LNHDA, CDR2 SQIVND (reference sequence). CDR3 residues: CASSWGTSGSGQYF. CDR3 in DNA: TGTGCCAGTAGTTGGGGGACTAGCGGGAGTGGGCAGTACTTC.

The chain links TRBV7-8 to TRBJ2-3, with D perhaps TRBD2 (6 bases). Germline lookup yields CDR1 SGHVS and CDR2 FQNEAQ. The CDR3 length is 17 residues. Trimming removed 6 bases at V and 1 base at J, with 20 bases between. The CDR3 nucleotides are TGTGCCAGCAGAATGACCGGGACTCGAAGCCGCACAGATACGCAGTATTTT. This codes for CASRMTGTRSRTDTQYF.

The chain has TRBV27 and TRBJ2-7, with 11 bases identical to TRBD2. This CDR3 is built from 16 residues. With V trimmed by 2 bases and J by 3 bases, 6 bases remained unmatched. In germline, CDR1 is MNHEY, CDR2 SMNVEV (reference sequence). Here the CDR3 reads CASSLGTGLAGYEQYF. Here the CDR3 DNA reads TGTGCCAGCAGTTTAGGGACCGGACTAGCGGGCTACGAGCAGTACTTC.

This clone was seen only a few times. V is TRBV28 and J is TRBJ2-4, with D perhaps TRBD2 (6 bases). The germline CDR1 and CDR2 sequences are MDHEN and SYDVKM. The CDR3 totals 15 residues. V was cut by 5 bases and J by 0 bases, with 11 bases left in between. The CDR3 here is CASSPAGLAKNIQYF. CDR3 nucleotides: TGTGCCAGCAGTCCGGCGGGATTAGCCAAAAACATTCAGTACTTC.